This TCR beta chain came from a study of blood T cell repertoires in COVID-19 (dated by TCRdb to the early 2020s). Notes on the research overall: Collaborator samples came from the United States, Italy and Spain and covered acute and convalescent phases of COVID-19. The samples were drawn from the first 160 participants of the ongoing ImmuneRACE study and from 950 to 1,500 subjects provided by 6 global collaborators. The repertoires were released in a freely available public database meant as a resource for research on the immune response to SARS-CoV-2. Sample metadata almost always included a de-identified subject ID, COVID-19 status, age in years and sex. The prospective study material was composed of cDNA or gDNA derived from T cells, B-cell-depleted T cells, or PBMCs. Where HLA class I and class II types were available, the types were taken from metadata supplied by the sample provider, not from assay-based typing. The dataset comprised deeply sampled blood TCRbeta repertoires from subjects exposed to, actively infected with, or recovered from COVID-19. What the study reported, not specific to this receptor: The quantity of clinical and demographic metadata differed by source and by participant and was supplied without curation.

Collaborating institutions collected whole blood in K2EDTA tubes following their own protocols. For TCRbeta analysis, collaborator samples were shipped as frozen whole blood, as isolated PBMCs, or as DNA extracted from either sample type. CDR1 and CDR2 (ENHRY, SYGVKD) derive from the germline V gene. From the cysteine up to the phenylalanine, the CDR3 has a length of 15 residues. Only CDR3 DNA remains: 45 bases, in frame from the first base. Between the V and J ends, shortened by 5 bases and 2 bases respectively, the junction contains 14 bases. The count of this clone is one. The antigen it binds to is not known. Base qualities are not recorded, but no much larger clone differs from it by a single base. TCRbeta CDR3 regions were amplified from genomic DNA by means of the immunoSEQ Assay, a bias-controlled multiplex PCR. The paper's data handling went like this. The number of nucleated cells in each sample was estimated by amplification of reference gene primers within the assay. Sequence reads were collapsed and filtered to measure the absolute abundance of every unique TCRbeta CDR3 rearrangement. For each sample, productive Simpson clonality was calculated as the square root of Simpson's diversity index across productive rearrangements. The source is immuneACCESS, and TCRdb retained only in-frame sequences with V and J called. Part of the clones is not carried over; for the studies checked, unresolved V genes explain less than half of this, and the remainder is unexplained. The V and J calls and clone size are taken from that table; D and trimming were inferred from the DNA. The sample has 95,000 to 100,000 clones on record, around 87% of them singletons. Of the sample, under 14% is held by the ten largest clones.

Source material: peripheral blood. The chain was built from TRBV10-3 and TRBJ2-3; the D gene is perhaps TRBD2, from 6 matching bases. This TCR came from a woman aged 25 to 39 with acute or convalescent COVID-19. The sequence in DNA is TGTGCCATCAGTCCGGGACTTACTATCACAGATACGCAGTATTTT. Its protein is CAISPGLTITDTQYF.